A single sample is the source of the 30 T cell receptor beta chains below, sequenced in a study of blood T cell repertoires in COVID-19. The assay was immunoSEQ multiplex PCR, and TCRdb's table has in-frame clones only and misses some. In the table there are 10,000 or so clones, around three quarters of which are singletons. The specimen sequenced was peripheral blood. The receptor source for this set is a human donor in a cohort sampled during active COVID-19.

The V and J genes are TRBV6-6 and TRBJ2-7; 7 nucleotides match TRBD2. The length of the CDR3 is 16 residues. V was clipped by 4 bases and J by 2 bases; unmatched bases: 11. Germline CDR1 reads MNHNY; CDR2 reads SVGAGI (reference sequence). The CDR3 reads CASSSERAGSPYEQYF. CDR3 nucleotides: TGTGCCAGCAGTTCCGAACGAGCGGGGAGTCCCTACGAGCAGTACTTC.

DNA of the CDR3: TGCGCCAGCAGCCAAGTGGGAGACAGGGCAGCTTTCTTT. This sequence encodes CASSQVGDRAAFF. This chain joins TRBV4-1 and TRBJ1-1, with 7 bases that match TRBD1. The CDR3 spans 13 residues. Germline CDR1 is MGHRA and CDR2 is YSYEKL. J lost 10 bases, V lost 1 base, and 6 bases had no gene match.

This clone has a handful of counts. The junction shows a germline mismatch at one end, possibly a read error. The chain links TRBV6-5 to TRBJ1-1; D is uncertain. There are 14 residues in the CDR3. In germline, CDR1 is MNHEY, CDR2 SVGAGI. The CDR3 reads CASSDSNTNTEAFF. CDR3 coding DNA: TGTGCCAGCAGTGACTCAAACACGAACACTGAAGCTTTCTTT.

The V and J genes are TRBV5-1 and TRBJ2-5, with TRBD1 matching 9 bases. The V gene's germline CDR1 is SGHRS and CDR2 YFSETQ. Trimming cost V 1 base and J 5 bases; bases outside gene matches: 6. The CDR3 loop spans 15 amino acids. In nucleotides, the CDR3 is TGCGCCAGCAGCTTGAACGGGGACAGGGTCGAGACCCAGTACTTC. The encoded protein is CASSLNGDRVETQYF.

The chain is built from TRBV9 and TRBJ1-2; 9 nucleotides match TRBD1. The CDR3 loop spans 16 amino acids. Germline lookup yields CDR1 SGDLS and CDR2 YYNGEE. V was clipped by 3 bases and J by 4 bases; unmatched bases: 10. CDR3 DNA: TGTGCCAGCAGCGCCCGGGGACAGGGAGGTTCCTATGGCTACACCTTC. Its protein product is CASSARGQGGSYGYTF.

The rearrangement links TRBV12-3 or TRBV12-4 to TRBJ1-2; D is possibly TRBD1 (5 bases). V lost 3 bases, J lost 7 bases, and 12 bases lay in between. The CDR3 is 13 amino acids. The CDR3 region is CASSFKRGGGYTF. As DNA, the CDR3 is TGTGCCAGCAGTTTTAAGAGGGGAGGTGGCTACACCTTC.

The J gene is TRBJ1-2, the V gene TRBV14; perhaps TRBD1 as D (5 bases). The CDR3 length is 12 residues. V was pared by 4 bases and J by 2 bases, with 5 bases between. The germline V gene encodes CDR1 SGHDN and CDR2 FVKESK. In DNA form, the CDR3 reads TGTGCCAGCAGCCCAGGGAACTATGGCTACACCTTC. It is translated as CASSPGNYGYTF.

This rearrangement joins TRBV4-3 to TRBJ1-6; TRBD1 matches at 7 bases. The germline V gene encodes CDR1 LGHNA and CDR2 YSLEER. There are 18 residues in the CDR3. Trimming took 4 bases from V and 8 from J; bases not matched to a gene: 17. The CDR3 protein is CASSPEPNRQGADSPLHF. DNA of the CDR3: TGCGCCAGCAGCCCAGAACCGAACCGACAGGGTGCGGATTCACCCCTCCACTTT.

This chain connects TRBV10-2 to TRBJ1-1, with D possibly being TRBD1 (5 bases). CDR1 WSHSY and CDR2 SAAADI come from the germline V gene. This CDR3 spans 16 amino acids. Trimming stripped 3 bases from V and 0 bases from J, with 14 bases between. The CDR3 coding sequence is TGCGCCAGCAGTGAAACCGCGACAGTTTTGAACACTGAAGCTTTCTTT. Its protein product is CASSETATVLNTEAFF.

The chain recombines TRBV19 with TRBJ1-5, with 10 bases matching TRBD1. Per germline, CDR1 LNHDA and CDR2 SQIVND (reference sequence). The CDR3 length is 15 residues. V lost 6 bases to trimming and J lost 7 bases; unmatched junction nucleotides: 9. This CDR3 is CASRSPGQGMQPQHF. CDR3 DNA: TGTGCCAGTAGGAGCCCGGGACAGGGGATGCAGCCCCAGCATTTT. The variable domain in full, completed from reference TRBV19 and TRBJ1-5, reads DGGITQSPKYLFRKEGQNVTLSCEQNLNHDAMYWYRQDPGQGLRLIYYSQIVNDFQKGDIAEGYSVSREKKESFPLTVTSAQKNPTAFYLCASRSPGQGMQPQHFGDGTRLSIL.

The chain is built from TRBV27 and TRBJ1-1; D unresolved. This CDR3 has 14 residues. The V end lost 3 bases, the J end lost 1 base, and 9 bases lay between the germline ends. CDR1 is MNHEY and CDR2 is SMNVEV in the germline V gene (reference sequence). DNA of the CDR3: TGTGCCAGCAGTTTGCGTCTAGGGAACACTGAAGCTTTCTTT. Amino acids: CASSLRLGNTEAFF.

The V call is TRBV5-5, the J call TRBJ1-1; no firm D call. CDR1 is SGHKS and CDR2 is YYEKEE in the germline V gene (reference sequence). Trimming removed 0 bases at V and 4 bases at J, with 13 bases between. The CDR3 contains 15 residues. The CDR3 DNA reads TGTGCCAGCAGCTTGGCAGGAGGGATGGGCACTGAAGCTTTCTTT. This translates into CASSLAGGMGTEAFF.

The chain carries TRBV10-3 and TRBJ1-1; 9 positions match TRBD1. This CDR3 region has 15 residues. CDR1 and CDR2 from the germline V gene are ENHRY and SYGVKD. Trimming at V came to 0 bases and at J to 11 bases, leaving 10 bases not matched to a gene. CDR3 in amino acids: CAISESMGQGTSAFF. The CDR3 DNA reads TGTGCCATCAGTGAGTCGATGGGACAGGGCACTTCGGCTTTCTTT.

The chain joins TRBV18 to TRBJ1-1; D is perhaps TRBD1 (6 bases). The germline CDR1 and CDR2 sequences are KGHSH and LQKENI. The CDR3 contains 14 residues. V was trimmed by 3 bases and J by 8 bases, leaving 16 bases between them. As DNA, the CDR3 is TGTGCCAGCTCACCGGCAAGAGGGGGAGCGGAAGCTTTCTTT. This sequence encodes CASSPARGGAEAFF.

The chain uses TRBV5-6 and TRBJ1-5; 10 nucleotides match TRBD1. This CDR3 has 15 amino acids. The V and J ends lost 4 bases and 3 bases, in that order; junction bases with no gene match: 4. The germline gives CDR1 SGHDT, CDR2 YYEEEE. Here the CDR3 reads CASSAGTGVNQPQHF. The CDR3 DNA reads TGTGCCAGCAGCGCCGGGACAGGGGTCAATCAGCCCCAGCATTTT.

The J gene is TRBJ2-7, the V gene TRBV7-8, with D tentatively TRBD2 (6 bases). Germline V gives CDR1 SGHVS, CDR2 FQNEAQ. The CDR3 length is 12 residues. V was cut by 0 bases and J by 7 bases, with 7 bases left in between. The CDR3 region is CASSLAAGEQYF. CDR3 bases: TGTGCCAGCAGCTTAGCGGCGGGGGAGCAGTACTTC.

V usage is TRBV9 and J usage is TRBJ1-4; D is perhaps TRBD1 (5 bases). CDR3 length: 15 amino acids. Germline V gene sequence: CDR1 SGDLS, CDR2 YYNGEE. The V and J ends lost 3 bases and 8 bases respectively, with 17 bases between them. CDR3 in amino acids: CASSGGGRVNEKLFF. CDR3 nucleotide sequence: TGTGCCAGCAGCGGGGGAGGCAGGGTAAACGAAAAACTGTTTTTT. Full variable domain (remainder filled in from reference TRBV9 and TRBJ1-4): DSGVTQTPKHLITATGQRVTLRCSPRSGDLSVYWYQQSLDQGLQFLIQYYNGEERAKGNILERFSAQQFPDLHSELNLSSLELGDSALYFCASSGGGRVNEKLFFGSGTQLSVL.

The sample holds a few counts of this clone. V is TRBV5-4 and J is TRBJ2-5, with D possibly being TRBD2 (6 bases). This CDR3 is 14 amino acids long. V lost 4 bases, J lost 4 bases, and 14 bases lay in between. Germline CDR1 is SGHNT and CDR2 is YYREEE (reference sequence). CDR3 in DNA: TGTGCCAGCAGCAACCGGGAGCCGAGAGAGACCCAGTACTTC. It specifies CASSNREPRETQYF.

The chain links TRBV5-5 to TRBJ2-2, with 11 bases aligning to TRBD2. The CDR3 consists of 16 residues. The V and J ends lost 3 bases and 4 bases, in that order; junction bases with no gene match: 5. Germline CDR1 reads SGHKS; CDR2 reads YYEKEE (reference sequence). In DNA form, the CDR3 reads TGTGCCAGCAGCTACGGACTAGCGGGCAGCACCGGGGAGCTGTTTTTT. Translation: CASSYGLAGSTGELFF.

The chain links TRBV4-3 to TRBJ1-1, with D maybe TRBD1 (6 bases). Germline CDR1 reads LGHNA; CDR2 reads YSLEER. Trimming took off 3 bases at V and 0 bases at J, with 17 bases between the two ends. This CDR3 region has 17 residues. The chain's CDR3 is CASSHRSRGPMNTEAFF. DNA for the CDR3: TGCGCCAGCAGCCATAGGTCCAGGGGACCGATGAACACTGAAGCTTTCTTT.

The genes are TRBV19 and TRBJ2-7; TRBD2 agrees at 10 bases. Germline loops: CDR1 LNHDA, CDR2 SQIVND (reference sequence). CDR3 length equals 16 residues. J gave up 6 bases and V 3 bases, and 11 bases lay outside the gene matches. CDR3 in DNA: TGTGCCAGTAGTATGAGCGGGGGGGCTACCACGCGCGAGCAGTACTTC. This sequence encodes CASSMSGGATTREQYF.

The rearrangement links TRBV2 to TRBJ1-1, with D tentatively TRBD1 (6 bases). Germline lookup yields CDR1 SNHLY and CDR2 FYNNEI. The CDR3 has 13 amino acids. Between the trimmed V and J ends, which lost 6 bases and 0 bases, there was a span of 8 bases. In DNA form, the CDR3 reads TGTGCCAGCAGGGACAGAGTGAACACTGAAGCTTTCTTT. Protein product: CASRDRVNTEAFF.

The gene calls are TRBV11-2 and TRBJ1-6; TRBD1 might be the D (5 bases). The V end was cut by 0 bases, the J end by 9 bases, with 21 bases between. This CDR3 region has 18 residues. Germline loops: CDR1 SGHAT, CDR2 FQNNGV. In DNA, the CDR3 is TGTGCCAGCAGCTTAGATCGAGACAGTTCAAAGGGTTTTTCACCCCTCCACTTT. The encoded protein is CASSLDRDSSKGFSPLHF.

The chain links TRBV6-2 or TRBV6-3 to TRBJ1-4, with a possible D match to TRBD1 (6 bases). CDR3 size: 16 residues. Germline V gene lookup returns CDR1 MNHEY and CDR2 SVGEGT. V was pared by 0 bases and J by 6 bases, with 14 bases between. CDR3 region: CASSYSTSEGDEKLFF. CDR3 sequence (DNA): TGTGCCAGCAGTTACTCGACGTCCGAGGGGGATGAAAAACTGTTTTTT.

This sequence joins TRBV6-5 and TRBJ1-1, with a tentative D call TRBD1 (5 bases). Per germline, CDR1 MNHEY and CDR2 SVGAGI. CDR3 length: 15 amino acids. Trimming stripped 2 bases from V and 2 bases from J, with 12 bases between. CDR3 protein: CASSYRSTANTEAFF. For the CDR3, the DNA is TGTGCCAGCAGTTACAGGTCGACAGCTAACACTGAAGCTTTCTTT.

V is TRBV7-9 and J is TRBJ1-2; 7 bases are a match to TRBD1. Germline V CDR1 and CDR2: SEHNR, FQNEAQ (reference sequence). V gave up 4 bases and J gave up 6 bases; unmatched junction bases: 11. CDR3 length: 15 residues. DNA of the CDR3: TGTGCCAGCAGCTCCTGGACAGGTGCGCATCATGGCTACACCTTC. It translates to CASSSWTGAHHGYTF.

This CDR3 is CASRASDLNTEAFF. Here the CDR3 DNA reads TGTGCCAGCAGGGCTTCCGACTTGAACACTGAAGCTTTCTTT. The chain carries TRBV6-5 and TRBJ1-1; D is uncertain. Trimming removed 6 bases from V and 0 bases from J, with 11 bases in between. Germline-derived CDR1 and CDR2 are MNHEY and SVGAGI. The CDR3 sequence is 14 residues long.

The chain carries TRBV6-5 and TRBJ1-6; 8 nucleotides line up with TRBD1. CDR3 length: 15 residues. After removal of 5 bases from V and 8 bases from J, the junction contained 8 bases not matched to a gene. Germline values: CDR1 MNHEY, CDR2 SVGAGI. The CDR3 sequence is CASSNPGTGYSPLHF. CDR3 DNA: TGTGCCAGCAGTAACCCCGGGACAGGCTATTCACCCCTCCACTTT.

The chain recombines TRBV5-6 with TRBJ2-2; 9 nucleotides agree with TRBD1. Germline CDR1 SGHDT, CDR2 YYEEEE. The CDR3 loop spans 16 amino acids. The ends lost 4 bases at V and 1 base at J; junction bases unmatched: 5. CDR3: CASSPGTGKNTGELFF. The CDR3 DNA sequence: TGTGCCAGCAGCCCCGGGACAGGGAAGAACACCGGGGAGCTGTTTTTT.

This clone was detected only a few times. The chain couples TRBV3-1 (or the pseudogene TRBV3-2) to TRBJ1-2; no definite D call. This CDR3 contains 11 residues. V gave up 5 bases and J gave up 7 bases, with 8 bases separating them. Per the germline V gene, CDR1 is LGHDT and CDR2 is YNNKEL (reference sequence). For the CDR3, the DNA is TGTGCCAGCAGCACAAGTACTGGCTACACCTTC. Protein: CASSTSTGYTF.